This entry lists 21 T cell receptor beta chains sequenced from one sample in a study of identifying expanded T cells in peripheral blood. Some clones are missing from TCRdb's copy, which holds only in-frame ones; the method was immunoSEQ multiplex PCR. The table has over 100,000 clones, approximately 90% seen once. The source material was blood. These receptors were taken from a person aged 18 to 75 in good health.

The gene calls are TRBV28 and TRBJ1-2; 7 positions agree with TRBD1. Germline V CDR1 and CDR2: MDHEN, SYDVKM. There are 15 residues in the CDR3. Trimming at V came to 5 bases and at J to 4 bases, leaving 10 bases not matched to a gene. CDR3: CASSTYLTGSYGYTF. CDR3 in DNA: TGTGCCAGCAGTACCTACCTGACAGGGAGCTATGGCTACACCTTC.

The chain uses TRBV7-8 and TRBJ2-7; 9 nucleotides match TRBD2. Germline V gene data show CDR1 as SGHVS and CDR2 as FQNEAQ. This CDR3 region has 15 residues. Losses at the gene ends were 5 bases for V and 2 bases for J; bases not matched to a gene: 7. The CDR3, as DNA: TGTGCCAGCAGCCCCCTAGCGGGACCTACCTACGAGCAGTACTTC. Translation: CASSPLAGPTYEQYF.

The chain combines TRBV11-2 with TRBJ2-1, with D possibly called TRBD1 or TRBD2 (5 bases each). The CDR3 has 16 residues. Trimming stripped 0 bases from V and 6 bases from J, with 15 bases between. Germline loops: CDR1 SGHAT, CDR2 FQNNGV. CDR3 bases: TGTGCCAGCAGCTTAGAAACGGGGCGTCTACTCAATGAGCAGTTCTTC. Protein product: CASSLETGRLLNEQFF.

The chain combines TRBV19 with TRBJ1-2; the match to TRBD1 covers 10 bases. Germline V gene lookup returns CDR1 LNHDA and CDR2 SQIVND (reference sequence). CDR3 length equals 13 residues. Unmatched junction bases numbered 5, after V lost 7 bases and J lost 6 bases. CDR3: CASKGDRGDGYTF. The DNA for the CDR3 is TGTGCCAGTAAAGGGGACAGGGGCGATGGCTACACCTTC.

The chain carries TRBV23-1 and TRBJ2-1; a weak D match, TRBD2 (6 bases). TRBV23-1 qualifies as an ORF whose function is uncertain. CDR3 size: 17 residues. V dropped 4 bases and J dropped 0 bases, with 16 bases sitting between them. The CDR3 is CASSRPRGHASYNEQFF. CDR3 DNA: TGCGCCAGCAGTCGACCGCGGGGCCACGCCTCCTACAATGAGCAGTTCTTC.

The chain uses TRBV5-1 and TRBJ2-7; 7 bases match TRBD1. CDR1 is SGHRS and CDR2 is YFSETQ in the germline V gene. This CDR3 contains 15 residues. V trimming: 0 bases; J trimming: 1 base; junction bases outside the gene matches: 4. The CDR3 loop is CASSLGQGGSYEQYF. The CDR3 DNA sequence: TGCGCCAGCAGCTTGGGACAGGGTGGGTCCTACGAGCAGTACTTC.

The rearrangement uses TRBV7-2 and TRBJ1-1; D possibly corresponds to TRBD1 (5 bases). V shed 8 bases and J shed 3 bases, with 16 bases lying between them. The CDR3 length is 14 residues. The germline V gene encodes CDR1 SGHTA and CDR2 FQGNSA. CDR3 coding DNA: TGTGCCAGCTGCTCTAGGTGGGGGGACACTGAAGCTTTCTTT. Encoded protein: CASCSRWGDTEAFF.

This clone was picked up one time. V usage is TRBV4-1 and J usage is TRBJ2-5, with no clear D. Germline loops: CDR1 MGHRA, CDR2 YSYEKL. The CDR3 contains 14 residues. V lost 0 bases, J lost 5 bases, and 10 bases lay in between. The CDR3 loop is CASSQEPRLETQYF. In DNA form, the CDR3 reads TGCGCCAGCAGCCAAGAACCTCGTCTGGAGACCCAGTACTTC.

The sample holds a few counts of this clone. The gene calls are TRBV19 and TRBJ1-5, with D possibly matching TRBD1 (5 bases). This CDR3 has 13 amino acids. V lost 6 bases to trimming and J lost 9 bases, with 15 bases between them. Germline CDR1 LNHDA, CDR2 SQIVND (reference sequence). The CDR3 here is CASRHVGEGPQHF. Here the CDR3 DNA reads TGTGCCAGTAGACACGTAGGGGAAGGGCCCCAGCATTTT.

The chain employs TRBV5-4 and TRBJ2-5; 11 positions agree with TRBD2. V lost 2 bases, J lost 4 bases, and 4 bases stayed unmatched. Looked up from germline, CDR1 is SGHNT and CDR2 is YYREEE (reference sequence). The CDR3 has 15 amino acids. The CDR3 spells CASSLPGTSGETQYF. CDR3 bases: TGTGCCAGCAGCTTACCCGGGACTAGCGGAGAGACCCAGTACTTC. Full variable domain (remainder filled in from reference TRBV5-4 and TRBJ2-5): ETGVTQSPTHLIKTRGQQVTLRCSSQSGHNTVSWYQQALGQGPQFIFQYYREEENGRGNFPPRFSGLQFPNYSSELNVNALELDDSALYLCASSLPGTSGETQYFGPGTRLLVL.

This chain links TRBV27 with TRBJ1-1; D perhaps matches TRBD1 (6 bases). CDR3 length: 14 amino acids. Per germline, CDR1 MNHEY and CDR2 SMNVEV (reference sequence). V shed 1 base and J shed 1 base, with 7 bases lying between them. The CDR3 region is CASSLWGANTEAFF. CDR3 nucleotides: TGTGCCAGCAGTTTATGGGGGGCGAACACTGAAGCTTTCTTT.

The chain links TRBV19 to TRBJ1-5; D uncertain. The CDR3 spans 15 residues. V was clipped by 3 bases and J by 1 base, with 10 bases between them. Germline CDR1 and CDR2: LNHDA and SQIVND (reference sequence). The CDR3 region is CASSIGRGSNQPQHF. In nucleotides, the CDR3 is TGTGCCAGTAGTATCGGGAGAGGGAGCAATCAGCCCCAGCATTTT.

This clone was detected only a few times. Compared with germline, one end of the junction differs, possibly owing to a read error. V and J are TRBV4-2 and TRBJ2-2; 8 nucleotides align to TRBD1. Germline assignment: CDR1 LGHNA and CDR2 YNFKEQ. This CDR3 contains 17 residues. The CDR3 loop reads CASSQEFVRGRRGELFF. The CDR3 region has the DNA TGTGCCAGCAGTCAAGAATTCGTCAGGGGGCGACGTGGGGAGCTGTTTTTT.

The rearrangement joins TRBV28 to TRBJ2-7; 12 nucleotides match TRBD2. Trimming cost V 7 bases and J 5 bases; bases outside gene matches: 3. The CDR3 covers 13 residues. Per germline, CDR1 MDHEN and CDR2 SYDVKM. CDR3 coding DNA: TGTGCCAGCATAAGACTAGCGGGAGACGAGCAGTACTTC. Its translation: CASIRLAGDEQYF.

This clone is a singleton in its sample. The chain has TRBV5-1 and TRBJ1-1, with a possible D match to TRBD1 (6 bases). This CDR3 is built from 15 residues. CDR1 SGHRS and CDR2 YFSETQ come from the germline V gene. Trimming pared 3 bases from V and 2 bases from J, leaving 14 bases between. The CDR3 DNA reads TGCGCCAGCAGCTCTGGGGGCAGCCTCAACACTGAAGCTTTCTTT. Protein product: CASSSGGSLNTEAFF.

This clone occurred a few times. The chain has TRBV6-5 and TRBJ2-5; a weak D match, TRBD2 (5 bases). V dropped 7 bases and J dropped 5 bases, with 11 bases sitting between them. The V gene's germline CDR1 is MNHEY and CDR2 SVGAGI. The CDR3 loop spans 12 amino acids. CDR3 residues: CASKGREETQYF. CDR3 nucleotide sequence: TGTGCCAGCAAAGGAAGGGAGGAGACCCAGTACTTC.

The V gene is TRBV29-1, the J gene TRBJ2-1; D perhaps matches TRBD1 (5 bases). The CDR3 contains 14 residues. V lost 0 bases, J lost 9 bases, and 15 bases lay in between. Germline CDR1 reads SQVTM; CDR2 reads ANQGSEA. DNA of the CDR3: TGCAGCGTTGAAGATCGTTGGGGCTCAGGTGAGCAGTTCTTC. It is translated as CSVEDRWGSGEQFF.

The chain has TRBV2 and TRBJ2-5, with 10 bases lining up with TRBD2. Germline V gene sequence: CDR1 SNHLY, CDR2 FYNNEI. This CDR3 region has 16 residues. V lost 1 base, J lost 7 bases, and 9 bases stayed unmatched. CDR3 sequence (DNA): TGTGCCAGCAGTGAAGGGGCTAGCGGGGGACACTGGACCCAGTACTTC. It specifies CASSEGASGGHWTQYF.

The chain employs TRBV18 and TRBJ2-1; TRBD2 agrees at 15 bases. J was trimmed by 2 bases and V by 7 bases; bases with no gene match: 9. The V gene's germline CDR1 is KGHSH and CDR2 LQKENI. There are 18 residues in the CDR3. Here the CDR3 reads CASLAGTSGRRAYNEQFF. CDR3 in DNA: TGTGCCAGCTTAGCCGGGACTAGCGGGAGGAGGGCCTACAATGAGCAGTTCTTC.

The chain employs TRBV5-1 and TRBJ2-7; possible D gene TRBD1, 6 bases. The V gene lost 3 bases and the J gene lost 0 bases, with 10 bases spanning the gap. Germline CDR1 is SGHRS and CDR2 is YFSETQ. The CDR3 sequence is 14 residues long. CDR3 sequence reads: CASSWDTSSYEQYF. As DNA, the CDR3 is TGCGCCAGCAGCTGGGACACCAGCTCCTACGAGCAGTACTTC.

The V and J genes are TRBV13 and TRBJ2-1, with 7 positions matching TRBD2. V dropped 4 bases and J dropped 3; count of bases not matched to a gene: 3. Germline CDR1 PRHDT, CDR2 FYEKMQ (reference sequence). The CDR3 covers 14 residues. CDR3 DNA: TGTGCCAGCAGCTCCCGGGACTACTACAATGAGCAGTTCTTC. This encodes CASSSRDYYNEQFF.